The 26 T cell receptor beta chains reported below all come from one sample, sequenced in a study of blood T cells in healthy people across ages. A sample-barcoded 5' primer and a J-beta primer mix were used in a second PCR of about 7 to 12 cycles. TCRdb re-derived calls from the 5' RACE reads in MiXCR, one entry per CDR3 protein. The sample lists some 800,000 distinct CDR3 sequences, roughly 25% seen once, with more than 3% in the top ten. These data were also reused for a study on T cells of mothers and their children.

Sequencing was carried out using blood. Source of these receptors: a boy between 10 and 17 years old in good health.

This sequence joins TRBV24-1 and TRBJ2-5; weak D call: TRBD1 (5 bases). The length of the CDR3 is 12 residues. With 7 bases removed from V and 2 bases from J, the gap between germline ends came to 7 bases. Germline V gene data show CDR1 as KGHDR and CDR2 as SFDVKD. For the CDR3, the DNA is TGTGCCACCAGAGGGGATCAAGAGACCCAGTACTTC. It codes for CATRGDQETQYF.

This clonotype was seen a few times. The chain links TRBV7-2 to TRBJ2-5, with TRBD2 matching over 10 bases. Near its end, the DNA agrees better with TRBJ2-1, so the J call may be wrong. The CDR3 extends over 15 amino acids. Germline CDR1 and CDR2: SGHTA and FQGNSA. The CDR3 DNA reads as TGTGCCAGCAGCGCCACACTAGCGGGAACCGTTGAGCAGTTCTTC. Translated: CASSATLAGTVEQFF.

The rearrangement joins TRBV3-1 to TRBJ1-1; D might be TRBD1 (5 bases). The CDR3 is made up of 12 amino acids. The V end was cut by 10 bases, the J end by 0 bases, with 9 bases between. The germline gives CDR1 LGHDT, CDR2 YNNKEL (reference sequence). CDR3 amino acids: CATTGVNTEAFF. CDR3 sequence (DNA): TGTGCCACGACGGGGGTGAACACTGAAGCTTTCTTT.

This chain uses TRBV27 with TRBJ1-2; TRBD1 aligns across 10 bases. Germline V lookup: CDR1 MNHEY, CDR2 SMNVEV (reference sequence). CDR3 length: 15 residues. The junction had 8 bases not matched to a gene; V was cut back by 6 bases and J by 4 bases. CDR3 sequence: CASSLGQGLTYGYTF. CDR3 bases: TGTGCCAGCAGCCTGGGACAGGGGCTTACCTATGGCTACACCTTC.

The chain links TRBV13 to TRBJ1-6; 7 nucleotides agree with TRBD1. The germline V gene has CDR1 PRHDT and CDR2 FYEKMQ (reference sequence). Trimming at V came to 4 bases and at J to 11 bases, leaving 8 bases not matched to a gene. This CDR3 is 14 amino acids long. The CDR3 sequence is CASSYRQGGAPLHF. The CDR3 DNA reads as TGTGCCAGCAGCTACCGACAGGGTGGAGCACCCCTCCACTTT.

The rearrangement links TRBV19 to TRBJ2-3, with D maybe TRBD2 (7 bases). CDR3 size: 15 residues. The germline gives CDR1 LNHDA, CDR2 SQIVND (reference sequence). Trimming took 7 bases from V and 1 from J, leaving 15 bases between them. Here the CDR3 DNA reads TGTGCCAGTACCCCTTGGGGGGGCGGCACAGATACGCAGTATTTT. Protein: CASTPWGGGTDTQYF.

This clonotype appeared a few times. The chain recombines TRBV20-1 with TRBJ2-3, with 15 positions matching TRBD2. Germline-derived CDR1 and CDR2 are DFQATT and SNEGSKA (reference sequence). Germline trimming cut 3 bases from V and 1 base from J; bases unmatched to any gene: 17. There are 21 residues in the CDR3. CDR3 in amino acids: CSASAAHPGLAGGGGTDTQYF. The CDR3 DNA is TGCAGTGCTAGTGCGGCACACCCGGGACTAGCGGGAGGAGGTGGCACAGATACGCAGTATTTT.

The chain joins TRBV24-1 to TRBJ2-7; no reliable D call. The J call may be in error: the DNA end matches TRBJ2-1 better. CDR1 and CDR2 (germline): KGHDR, SFDVKD. The CDR3 covers 16 residues. The CDR3 DNA sequence: TGTGCCACCAGTGACGCTGGGATACCCTCCTACAATGAGCAGTTCTTC. Protein sequence: CATSDAGIPSYNEQFF.

V and J are TRBV7-6 and TRBJ2-3, with TRBD2 matching 8 bases. Germline-derived CDR1 and CDR2 are SGHVS and FNYEAQ. V shed 4 bases and J 8 bases; nucleotides not matched to a gene: 11. This CDR3 region has 15 residues. The CDR3 is CASSSRAGVLGTQYF. The CDR3 bases are TGTGCCAGCAGCTCCAGAGCGGGAGTTCTGGGTACGCAGTATTTT.

The chain couples TRBV20-1 to TRBJ2-1, with TRBD2 identical over 9 bases. The germline V gene encodes CDR1 DFQATT and CDR2 SNEGSKA (reference sequence). The CDR3 is 16 residues long. The V gene end was trimmed by 6 bases and the J gene end by 2 bases; junction bases not matched to a gene: 11. CDR3 coding DNA: TGCAGTGCATACCTTAGCGGGAGTACGGCCTACAATGAGCAGTTCTTC. Translating gives CSAYLSGSTAYNEQFF.

V and J are TRBV12-3 or TRBV12-4 and TRBJ2-2; D is uncertain. CDR3 length: 14 residues. Trimming pared 7 bases from V and 2 bases from J, leaving 11 bases between. The CDR3 region has the DNA TGTGCCAGCAAGGCCGGCCCCAACACCGGGGAGCTGTTTTTT. It yields the protein CASKAGPNTGELFF.

This clonotype was picked up a small number of times. This rearrangement joins TRBV5-1 to TRBJ2-5; 8 nucleotides match TRBD1. The CDR3 sequence is 16 residues long. Per the germline V gene, CDR1 is SGHRS and CDR2 is YFSETQ. The trim removed 1 base at V and 1 base at J, leaving 6 bases unmatched. DNA of the CDR3: TGCGCCAGCAGCTTGTCTTCAACAGGGGGCCAAGAGACCCAGTACTTC. Translated: CASSLSSTGGQETQYF.

This clonotype was seen ten or more times. The chain employs TRBV7-2 and TRBJ2-6; D gene uncertain. The ends were cut back, 1 base at V and 0 bases at J, with 4 bases in the middle. The CDR3 loop spans 15 amino acids. Germline CDR1 reads SGHTA; CDR2 reads FQGNSA. The CDR3 here is CASSLEISGANVLTF. The CDR3 region has the DNA TGTGCCAGCAGCTTAGAGATCTCTGGGGCCAACGTCCTGACTTTC. The full variable domain, rest sourced from reference TRBV7-2 and TRBJ2-6, is GAGVSQSPSNKVTEKGKDVELRCDPISGHTALYWYRQSLGQGLEFLIYFQGNSAPDKSGLPSDRFSAERTGGSVSTLTIQRTQQEDSAVYLCASSLEISGANVLTFGAGSRLTVL.

This clonotype was recorded many times. The chain is built from TRBV28 and TRBJ2-3; TRBD2 is a possible D gene (5 bases). CDR3 length equals 11 residues. V was shortened by 7 bases and J by 7 bases, with 9 bases between the two germline ends. Germline assignment: CDR1 MDHEN and CDR2 SYDVKM. In DNA, the CDR3 is TGTGCCAGCATTTCGGGGTATACGCAGTATTTT. This translates into CASISGYTQYF.

The chain employs TRBV5-5 and TRBJ2-3; D may be TRBD1 (6 bases). This CDR3 spans 14 amino acids. V was shortened by 4 bases and J by 6 bases, with 15 bases between the two germline ends. Germline assignment: CDR1 SGHKS and CDR2 YYEKEE (reference sequence). Written as DNA, the CDR3 is TGTGCCAGCAGCCTGGGACACCCAGGGGATACGCAGTATTTT. Translating it yields CASSLGHPGDTQYF.

This clonotype was seen more than once but under ten times. The chain has TRBV15 and TRBJ1-2; D is perhaps TRBD1 (5 bases). The CDR3 is made up of 14 amino acids. V gave up 0 bases and J gave up 5 bases, with 10 bases separating them. The germline CDR1 and CDR2 sequences are LNHNV and YYDKDF (reference sequence). CDR3 loop: CATSRDEGTYGYTF. CDR3 coding DNA: TGTGCCACCAGCAGAGATGAGGGGACGTATGGCTACACCTTC. Full variable domain (missing parts from reference TRBV15 and TRBJ1-2): DAMVIQNPRYQVTQFGKPVTLSCSQTLNHNVMYWYQQKSSQAPKLLFHYYDKDFNNEADTPDNFQSRRPNTSFCFLDIRSPGLGDTAMYLCATSRDEGTYGYTFGSGTRLTVV.

V is TRBV30 and J is TRBJ1-5; D is undetermined. The CDR3 totals 14 residues. The ends were cut back, 2 bases at V and 0 bases at J, with 8 bases in the middle. CDR1 and CDR2 from the germline V gene are GTSNPN and SVGIG (reference sequence). The CDR3 DNA reads TGTGCCTGGAGTCGACAACATAGCAATCAGCCCCAGCATTTT. This encodes CAWSRQHSNQPQHF. Full variable domain (outside the CDR3, taken from reference TRBV30 and TRBJ1-5): SQTIHQWPATLVQPVGSPLSLECTVEGTSNPNLYWYRQAAGRGLQLLFYSVGIGQISSEVPQNLSASRPQDRQFILSSKKLLLSDSGFYLCAWSRQHSNQPQHFGDGTRLSIL.

The sample holds a few counts of this clonotype. The rearrangement links TRBV29-1 to TRBJ2-5, with D possibly TRBD2 on 5 matching bases. The J call could be wrong; TRBJ2-7 is a better fit for the DNA end. The CDR3 has 13 amino acids. Germline CDR1 and CDR2: SQVTM and ANQGSEA. The CDR3 here is CSGWAGDSYEQYF. DNA of the CDR3: TGCAGCGGCTGGGCGGGCGACTCCTACGAGCAGTACTTC.

This clonotype appeared a few times. DNA of the CDR3: TGCGCCAGCAGCTTGAGTGCGGGTGATACGTATGGCTACACCTTC. It translates to CASSLSAGDTYGYTF. The J gene is TRBJ1-2, the V gene TRBV5-1; D call uncertain. This CDR3 is built from 15 residues. Germline CDR1 reads SGHRS; CDR2 reads YFSETQ. With 1 base removed from V and 5 bases from J, the gap between germline ends came to 15 bases.

The J gene is TRBJ2-1, the V gene TRBV4-3, with D uncertain. The V and J ends lost 1 base and 0 bases respectively, with 7 bases between them. The CDR3 consists of 15 residues. Germline V gives CDR1 LGHNA, CDR2 YSLEER. CDR3 residues: CASSQVSSSYNEQFF. CDR3 coding DNA: TGCGCCAGCAGCCAAGTTTCGAGCTCCTACAATGAGCAGTTCTTC.

This clonotype turned up a few times. This chain uses TRBV10-3 with TRBJ2-7; perhaps D is TRBD1 or TRBD2 (5 bases each). V was shortened by 6 bases and J by 3 bases, with 21 bases between the two germline ends. Germline V CDR1 and CDR2: ENHRY, SYGVKD. This CDR3 is built from 16 residues. CDR3 nucleotides: TGTGCCATCAGCGACCCTACGGGACGTCCTCGCTACGAGCAGTACTTC. Translating it yields CAISDPTGRPRYEQYF.

This clonotype was seen a few times. V usage is TRBV4-1 and J usage is TRBJ2-3; TRBD2 agrees at 10 bases. V lost 4 bases and J lost 4; bases outside the gene matches: 11. The germline V gene has CDR1 MGHRA and CDR2 YSYEKL. CDR3 length: 17 amino acids. The CDR3 sequence is CASSPTPGLAGADTQYF. The CDR3 bases are TGCGCCAGCAGCCCTACCCCGGGGCTAGCGGGAGCAGATACGCAGTATTTT.

V is TRBV20-1 and J is TRBJ2-5; 7 bases are a match to TRBD1. CDR1 and CDR2 (germline): DFQATT, SNEGSKA (reference sequence). The V and J ends lost 6 bases and 4 bases, in that order; junction bases with no gene match: 8. This CDR3 has 13 residues. The CDR3 spells CSATQTGRETQYF. The CDR3 nucleotides read TGCAGTGCAACCCAGACAGGGAGAGAGACCCAGTACTTC.

The V gene is TRBV5-6, the J gene TRBJ1-5, with TRBD1 matching 8 bases. The CDR3 has 15 residues. Germline CDR1 reads SGHDT; CDR2 reads YYEEEE. The V and J ends lost 0 bases and 4 bases, in that order; junction bases with no gene match: 3. CDR3: CASSLGQGINQPQHF. The CDR3 DNA is TGTGCCAGCAGCTTGGGACAGGGGATTAATCAGCCCCAGCATTTT.

This chain connects TRBV5-1 to TRBJ2-7; no definite D call. The germline V and J ends were trimmed by 4 bases and 2 bases, with 16 bases remaining between them. This CDR3 has 15 amino acids. Germline CDR1 reads SGHRS; CDR2 reads YFSETQ. CDR3 sequence reads: CASSPGTPATYEQYF. The CDR3 DNA sequence: TGCGCCAGCAGCCCCGGTACCCCAGCCACCTACGAGCAGTACTTC. Complete variable domain (other parts from reference TRBV5-1 and TRBJ2-7): KAGVTQTPRYLIKTRGQQVTLSCSPISGHRSVSWYQQTPGQGLQFLFEYFSETQRNKGNFPGRFSGRQFSNSRSEMNVSTLELGDSALYLCASSPGTPATYEQYFGPGTRLTVT.

This chain links TRBV6-2 or TRBV6-3 with TRBJ2-3, with unresolved D. The CDR3 covers 12 residues. The V gene lost 2 bases and the J gene lost 4 bases, with 4 bases spanning the gap. CDR1 and CDR2 from the germline V gene are MNHEY and SVGEGT. In DNA, the CDR3 is TGTGCCAGCAGTTACGGGTCAGATACGCAGTATTTT. As protein: CASSYGSDTQYF.